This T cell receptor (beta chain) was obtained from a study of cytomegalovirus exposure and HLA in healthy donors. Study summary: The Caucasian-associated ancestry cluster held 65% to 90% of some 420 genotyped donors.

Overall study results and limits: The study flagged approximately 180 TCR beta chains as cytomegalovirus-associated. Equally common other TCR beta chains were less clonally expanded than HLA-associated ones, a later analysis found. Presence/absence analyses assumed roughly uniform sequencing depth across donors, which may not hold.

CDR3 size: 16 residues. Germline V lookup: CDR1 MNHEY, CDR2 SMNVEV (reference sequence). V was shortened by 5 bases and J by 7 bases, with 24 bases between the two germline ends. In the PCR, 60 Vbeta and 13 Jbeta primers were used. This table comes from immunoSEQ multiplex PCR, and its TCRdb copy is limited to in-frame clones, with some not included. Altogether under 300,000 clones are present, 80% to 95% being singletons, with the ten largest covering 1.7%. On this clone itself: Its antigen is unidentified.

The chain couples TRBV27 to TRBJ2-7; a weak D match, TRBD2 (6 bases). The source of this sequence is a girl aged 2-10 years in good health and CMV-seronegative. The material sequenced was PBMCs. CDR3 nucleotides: TGTGCCAGCAGTCATCTGCCGCGGGACTCGGAGGGAGAGCAGTACTTC. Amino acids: CASSHLPRDSEGEQYF.